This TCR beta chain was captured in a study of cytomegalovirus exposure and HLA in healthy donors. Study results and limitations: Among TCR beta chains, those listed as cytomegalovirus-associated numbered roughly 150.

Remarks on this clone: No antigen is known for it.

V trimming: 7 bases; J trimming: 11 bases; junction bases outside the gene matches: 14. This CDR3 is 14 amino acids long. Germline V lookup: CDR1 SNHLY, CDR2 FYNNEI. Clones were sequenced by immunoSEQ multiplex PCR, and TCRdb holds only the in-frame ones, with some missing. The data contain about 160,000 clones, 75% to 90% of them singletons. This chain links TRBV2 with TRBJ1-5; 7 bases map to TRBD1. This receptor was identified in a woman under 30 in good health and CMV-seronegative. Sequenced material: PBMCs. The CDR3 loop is CASTTGRQGLAQHF. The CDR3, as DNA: TGTGCCAGCACCACAGGCCGACAGGGTTTGGCCCAGCATTTT. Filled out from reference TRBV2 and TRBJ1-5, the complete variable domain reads EPEVTQTPSHQVTQMGQEVILRCVPISNHLYFYWYRQILGQKVEFLVSFYNNEISEKSEIFDDQFSVERPDGSNFTLKIRSTKLEDSAMYFCASTTGRQGLAQHFGDGTRLSIL.